The 26 T cell receptor beta chains presented below share a single source sample, sequenced in a study of blood T cell repertoires in COVID-19. TCRdb's table, derived via immunoSEQ multiplex PCR, lists solely in-frame clones and lacks some. The data hold roughly 200,000 clones, with roughly 88% observed a single time. The sequencing input was peripheral blood. The origin of the receptors is a man aged 50-59 years with COVID-19, enrolled during active disease.

The rearrangement links TRBV18 to TRBJ1-4; D might be TRBD1 (5 bases). CDR3 length: 15 amino acids. Looked up from germline, CDR1 is KGHSH and CDR2 is LQKENI. Trimming took off 3 bases at V and 5 bases at J, with 13 bases between the two ends. The CDR3 here is CASSPSGVGNEKLFF. The CDR3 DNA reads TGTGCCAGCTCACCCTCGGGGGTGGGAAATGAAAAACTGTTTTTT.

The rearrangement uses TRBV5-4 and TRBJ2-2, with D possibly matching TRBD1 (6 bases). The V and J ends lost 4 bases and 6 bases respectively, with 10 bases between them. The CDR3 is 13 residues long. Looked up from germline, CDR1 is SGHNT and CDR2 is YYREEE (reference sequence). The CDR3 region is CASSIQGPGELFF. CDR3 nucleotide sequence: TGTGCCAGCAGCATACAGGGACCCGGGGAGCTGTTTTTT.

The CDR3 DNA reads as TGTGCCAGCAGCTTAAGCGGGGGGTTTCAGACCCAGTACTTC. Encoded protein: CASSLSGGFQTQYF. The J gene is TRBJ2-5, the V gene TRBV7-8, with 9 nucleotides matching TRBD2. The V and J ends lost 2 bases and 6 bases, in that order; junction bases with no gene match: 4. CDR3 length: 14 amino acids. The germline V gene encodes CDR1 SGHVS and CDR2 FQNEAQ.

CDR3 in DNA: TGTGCCAGCAGTTTATCAGGGCCCAACAACTACGAGCAGTACTTC. Amino acids: CASSLSGPNNYEQYF. The chain employs TRBV28 and TRBJ2-7; D is possibly TRBD1 (5 bases). This CDR3 spans 15 amino acids. Germline V gene data show CDR1 as MDHEN and CDR2 as SYDVKM. Trimming took off 1 base at V and 3 bases at J, with 13 bases between the two ends.

The rearrangement joins TRBV5-5 to TRBJ2-3; 13 bases are a match to TRBD2. V gave up 5 bases and J gave up 0 bases; unmatched junction bases: 6. CDR1 is SGHKS and CDR2 is YYEKEE in the germline V gene (reference sequence). This CDR3 region has 17 residues. CDR3 amino acids: CASRGEGLAGSTDTQYF. DNA of the CDR3: TGTGCCAGCAGGGGGGAGGGACTAGCGGGAAGCACAGATACGCAGTATTTT.

This chain joins TRBV21-1 and TRBJ2-2; the table's D call TRBD2 went unverified against the DNA. TRBV21-1 is a recognized pseudogene. This CDR3 is 18 amino acids long. The CDR3 DNA reads TGTGCCAGCAGCTTTCAAAAGCAGGGTAGCGGGAGGGGCGGGGAGCTGTTTTTT. Protein sequence: CASSFQKQGSGRGGELFF.

This chain uses TRBV20-1 with TRBJ2-1; 7 bases map to TRBD2. Germline CDR1 DFQATT, CDR2 SNEGSKA (reference sequence). The CDR3 spans 16 residues. V lost 3 bases to trimming and J lost 6 bases; unmatched junction nucleotides: 14. CDR3 protein: CSASDFLAGAGNEQFF. The CDR3 region has the DNA TGCAGTGCTAGTGATTTTTTGGCGGGAGCGGGCAATGAGCAGTTCTTC.

The rearrangement joins TRBV7-6 to TRBJ2-1; TRBD2 might be the D (6 bases). Germline CDR1 and CDR2: SGHVS and FNYEAQ. Trimming pared 5 bases from V and 3 bases from J, leaving 14 bases between. The CDR3 contains 15 residues. DNA of the CDR3: TGTGCCAGCAGCCTGGGTCCGCGGGACTACAATGAGCAGTTCTTC. Its translation is CASSLGPRDYNEQFF.

This rearrangement joins TRBV4-1 to TRBJ1-1; no reliable D call. There are 14 residues in the CDR3. The germline V gene encodes CDR1 MGHRA and CDR2 YSYEKL. V lost 10 bases and J 4 bases, leaving 19 bases between the germline ends. CDR3 in amino acids: CATALEQTPTEAFF. CDR3 DNA sequence: TGCGCCACAGCCCTGGAACAGACACCCACTGAAGCTTTCTTT.

The chain combines TRBV5-8 with TRBJ2-4, with D tentatively TRBD2 (7 bases). V was trimmed by 3 bases and J by 6 bases, leaving 13 bases between them. This CDR3 region has 14 residues. Germline values: CDR1 SGHTS, CDR2 YDEGEE. The CDR3 DNA sequence: TGTGCCAGCAGCTCGGGGGGCGCTTCAAACATTCAGTACTTC. Amino acids: CASSSGGASNIQYF.

This sequence joins TRBV6-5 and TRBJ2-5; TRBD1 matches 8 bases. This CDR3 is built from 15 residues. V dropped 5 bases and J dropped 5; count of bases not matched to a gene: 10. Germline lookup yields CDR1 MNHEY and CDR2 SVGAGI. Written as DNA, the CDR3 is TGTGCCAGCAGTCTAGGAGGGGCAGGGGGCGAGACCCAGTACTTC. Translation gives CASSLGGAGGETQYF.

The V gene is TRBV29-1, the J gene TRBJ2-1; weak D call: TRBD2 (5 bases). The CDR3 covers 16 residues. The germline V gene encodes CDR1 SQVTM and CDR2 ANQGSEA. Trimming stripped 4 bases from V and 8 bases from J, with 24 bases between. CDR3 bases: TGCAGCGTTGTTGGTTCGGGGAACACCCACGGCGATGAGCAGTTCTTC. Its translation: CSVVGSGNTHGDEQFF.

The chain recombines TRBV18 with TRBJ2-5, with D perhaps TRBD2 (5 bases). The V and J ends lost 6 bases and 5 bases respectively, with 22 bases between them. Germline CDR1 is KGHSH and CDR2 is LQKENI. The CDR3 loop spans 16 amino acids. Here the CDR3 reads CASSDRGLTHGETQYF. CDR3 coding DNA: TGTGCCAGCTCTGACCGCGGGTTAACACACGGGGAGACCCAGTACTTC.

The V call is TRBV29-1, the J call TRBJ1-2; 8 nucleotides align to TRBD1. Trimming at V came to 6 bases and at J to 6 bases, leaving 6 bases not matched to a gene. CDR3 size: 12 residues. The germline V gene encodes CDR1 SQVTM and CDR2 ANQGSEA. As DNA, the CDR3 is TGCAGCGTATCAGGGGGCGTCAATGGCTACACCTTC. Translated, it gives CSVSGGVNGYTF.

The V call is TRBV11-2, the J call TRBJ2-1, with TRBD2 matching over 9 bases. This CDR3 has 16 residues. The V gene end was trimmed by 2 bases and the J gene end by 7 bases; junction bases not matched to a gene: 9. Per the germline V gene, CDR1 is SGHAT and CDR2 is FQNNGV. DNA of the CDR3: TGTGCCAGCAGCTTACGGAAGCGGGAGGCTAAGAATGAGCAGTTCTTC. It yields the protein CASSLRKREAKNEQFF.

The chain combines TRBV3-1 (or the pseudogene TRBV3-2) with TRBJ2-1, with 7 bases fitting TRBD2. This CDR3 spans 15 amino acids. Trimming removed 0 bases from V and 7 bases from J; junction bases left unmatched: 6. Germline assignment: CDR1 LGHDT and CDR2 YNNKEL (reference sequence). DNA for the CDR3: TGTGCCAGCAGCCAAGACTGGCGGGAGAGGAATGAGCAGTTCTTC. Amino acids: CASSQDWRERNEQFF.

The chain links TRBV5-1 to TRBJ2-1, with D maybe TRBD1 (5 bases). Trimming cost V 3 bases and J 8 bases, with 9 bases left between them. CDR1 and CDR2 (germline): SGHRS, YFSETQ. The CDR3 runs to 12 residues. The CDR3 DNA follows: TGCGCCAGCAGCTATCCACAGGATGAGCAGTTCTTC. The encoded protein is CASSYPQDEQFF.

This chain uses TRBV4-3 with TRBJ2-3, with 7 nucleotides matching TRBD2. Germline-derived CDR1 and CDR2 are LGHNA and YSLEER. CDR3 length: 16 amino acids. With 0 bases clipped from V and 6 bases from J, the junction kept 9 bases outside the gene matches. CDR3 sequence reads: CASSQEDLVGGDTQYF. In nucleotides, the CDR3 is TGCGCCAGCAGCCAAGAGGATCTGGTCGGGGGGGATACGCAGTATTTT.

V and J are TRBV3-1 (or the pseudogene TRBV3-2) and TRBJ1-1; D ambiguous. V was pared by 4 bases and J by 6 bases, with 12 bases between. The length of the CDR3 is 13 residues. CDR1 LGHDT and CDR2 YNNKEL come from the germline V gene (reference sequence). CDR3 DNA sequence: TGTGCCAGCAGCCCCGGGTCGTGGGCTGAAGCTTTCTTT. It encodes CASSPGSWAEAFF.

This chain links TRBV28 with TRBJ2-7; D is unclear. V gave up 6 bases and J gave up 3 bases, with 15 bases separating them. In germline, CDR1 is MDHEN, CDR2 SYDVKM. The CDR3 covers 14 residues. CDR3 sequence (DNA): TGTGCCAGCAGACTCCCGGGTCCTGGCTACGAGCAGTACTTC. Its protein is CASRLPGPGYEQYF.

V gene TRBV27 combines with J gene TRBJ2-6; the match to TRBD2 covers 7 bases. With V trimmed by 1 base and J by 2 bases, 2 bases remained unmatched. In germline, CDR1 is MNHEY, CDR2 SMNVEV (reference sequence). The CDR3 is 16 residues long. The CDR3 region is CASSLWGGAGANVLTF. DNA of the CDR3: TGTGCCAGCAGTTTATGGGGAGGGGCTGGGGCCAACGTCCTGACTTTC.

V usage is TRBV12-3 or TRBV12-4 and J usage is TRBJ2-1; 7 bases map to TRBD1. CDR3 length: 13 residues. J lost 15 bases, V lost 3 bases, and 11 bases had no gene match. The CDR3 reads CASSFASDRVRFF. The CDR3 nucleotides are TGTGCCAGCAGTTTCGCCTCAGACAGGGTGCGGTTCTTC.

The chain joins TRBV11-2 to TRBJ1-2; 9 positions agree with TRBD1. Germline V gene lookup returns CDR1 SGHAT and CDR2 FQNNGV. This CDR3 comprises 16 residues. V lost 2 bases to trimming and J lost 8 bases; unmatched junction nucleotides: 12. The CDR3 DNA reads TGTGCCAGCAGCTTAAGGACAGGGGAAGTTTGGTGGGGCTACACCTTC. Its translation is CASSLRTGEVWWGYTF.

The rearrangement links TRBV7-2 to TRBJ1-1; TRBD1 is a possible D gene (5 bases). Germline values: CDR1 SGHTA, CDR2 FQGNSA. Deletions cut 1 base from V and 3 bases from J, with 6 bases between. This CDR3 is built from 13 residues. CDR3 in amino acids: CASSLVRDTEAFF. The CDR3 DNA reads TGTGCCAGCAGCTTAGTCAGGGACACTGAAGCTTTCTTT.

The gene calls are TRBV3-1 (or the pseudogene TRBV3-2) and TRBJ1-4; 7 nucleotides align to TRBD1. Germline loops: CDR1 LGHDT, CDR2 YNNKEL (reference sequence). The J segment lost 5 bases and the V segment lost 0 bases, leaving 3 bases of the junction unmatched. This CDR3 has 15 residues. The CDR3: CASSQDPRGNEKLFF. The CDR3 coding sequence is TGTGCCAGCAGCCAAGATCCCAGGGGGAATGAAAAACTGTTTTTT.

The chain joins TRBV7-3 to TRBJ1-1, with a weak D call TRBD1 (5 bases). Germline V lookup: CDR1 SGHTA, CDR2 FQGTGA. V was clipped by 5 bases and J by 6 bases, with 10 bases between them. The CDR3 is made up of 12 amino acids. CDR3 DNA: TGTGCCAGCAGCCAGGGAGGCTCTGAAGCTTTCTTT. Protein sequence: CASSQGGSEAFF.